This TCR beta chain was profiled in a study of identical twins. General study points: Within cord blood, abundant beta clonotypes carried fewer insertions, but memory repertoires showed no such trend.

This clonotype was seen more than once but under ten times. Its antigen is not identified. Trimming removed 3 bases at V and 4 bases at J, with 15 bases between. In germline, CDR1 is LGHDT, CDR2 YNNKEL (reference sequence). This CDR3 has 16 residues. Each CDR3 protein gets one entry after TCRdb re-called the 5' RACE reads with MiXCR. The sample gives hundreds of thousands of distinct CDR3 sequences, about 20% of which show up once; about an eighth is in the top ten. This sample was also put to use in a study of T cells expressing NK-cell markers. That report notes: Eight donors were sequenced, of whom seven were HCMV-seropositive, while the remaining one was HCMV-seronegative.

The TCR was taken from a young woman in good health. The chain joins TRBV3-1 to TRBJ2-2, with D perhaps matching TRBD2 (5 bases). The specimen was PBMCs. Here the CDR3 reads CASSQALEVSTGELFF. The CDR3 DNA is TGTGCCAGCAGCCAGGCACTAGAAGTAAGCACCGGGGAGCTGTTTTTT.